These T cell receptor beta chains were read from a single sample in a study of T cell responses to AZD1222 COVID-19 vaccine. Assay: immunoSEQ multiplex PCR; the TCRdb copy retains only in-frame clones and omits some. The table has 100,000 to 150,000 clones, 91% seen once; the top ten hold under 2%. The source material was peripheral blood, sampled 28 days after the second AZD1222 dose. The receptors stem from an adult who received the AZD1222 COVID-19 vaccine. Both conserved end residues are part of each CDR3. The order of the fields is D gene, V gene, CDR3 protein. The D gene is left open where the match is weak.

D: .
V: TRBV5-1
CDR3: CASSPQLSSYNEQFF

D: TRBD1
V: TRBV5-8
CDR3: CASGQGAVSGNQPQHF

D: .
V: TRBV30
CDR3: CALGEWSYGYTF

D: .
V: TRBV7-6
CDR3: CASSPGGQSNQPQHF

D: .
V: TRBV19
CDR3: CASSVGTSPNYGYTF

D: .
V: TRBV5-1
CDR3: CASRLQGRNEQYF

D: .
V: TRBV6-1
CDR3: CASSEEGGDSGNTIYF

D: .
V: TRBV6-1
CDR3: CASSERGDTQYF

D: TRBD1
V: TRBV7-3
CDR3: CASSLNMGQSSYNEQFF

D: .
V: TRBV6-5
CDR3: CASSYGANTGELFF

D: .
V: TRBV18
CDR3: CASSPPSRGLDTEAFF

D: TRBD2
V: TRBV30
CDR3: CAWTTGGADTQYF

D: .
V: TRBV6-5
CDR3: CASSYRGEAFF

D: .
V: TRBV15
CDR3: CATSREWGNTEAFF

D: TRBD2
V: TRBV6-2/TRBV6-3
CDR3: CASSYRGRLAGDAKETQYF

D: TRBD2
V: TRBV5-4
CDR3: CASSLRVAGETQYF

D: TRBD1
V: TRBV7-2
CDR3: CASSFTGTGNSPLHF

D: .
V: TRBV27
CDR3: CASSPPLGSLHF

D: .
V: TRBV30
CDR3: CAQARDSGANVLTF

D: TRBD2
V: TRBV9
CDR3: CASSEPSGINTGELFF

D: .
V: TRBV3-1/TRBV3-2
CDR3: CASSQGAGINQPQHF

D: .
V: TRBV20-1
CDR3: CSASVADLPTDTQYF

D: .
V: TRBV28
CDR3: CASRTGYNEQFF

D: TRBD1
V: TRBV19
CDR3: CASSPRGQAGEQYF

D: .
V: TRBV5-4
CDR3: CASSQAGGAETQYF

D: .
V: TRBV19
CDR3: CASSIQGSTYYGYTF

D: .
V: TRBV5-1
CDR3: CASSSLIGGTEAFF

D: .
V: TRBV12-3/TRBV12-4
CDR3: CASSRPGPGELFF

D: .
V: TRBV7-9
CDR3: CASSPRSGANVLTF

D: .
V: TRBV5-1
CDR3: CASSLDSSNQPQHF

D: .
V: TRBV5-1
CDR3: CASNPGLAKNIQYF